Below, 29 T cell receptor beta chains from the same sample are listed, as sequenced in a study of blood T cell repertoires in COVID-19. The method was immunoSEQ multiplex PCR; TCRdb's version includes in-frame clones alone and lacks a portion of them. The table records 140,000 to 150,000 clones, 75% to 90% of them present only once. The sequenced sample was peripheral blood. The source of these receptors is a woman in her sixties or seventies with COVID-19, enrolled during active disease.

The CDR3 loop reads CAVSSSRGEQFF. The CDR3 DNA follows: TGTGCCGTCTCGTCTTCACGGGGTGAGCAGTTCTTC. This chain connects TRBV10-3 to TRBJ2-1, with a weak D call TRBD2 (5 bases). The ends were cut back, 11 bases at V and 9 bases at J, with 17 bases in the middle. The CDR3 runs 12 residues. The germline V gene encodes CDR1 ENHRY and CDR2 SYGVKD.

The chain carries TRBV7-6 and TRBJ1-6, with a tentative D call TRBD1 (5 bases). Deletions cut 0 bases from V and 10 bases from J, with 10 bases between. CDR1 SGHVS and CDR2 FNYEAQ come from the germline V gene. CDR3 size: 14 residues. CDR3 nucleotides: TGTGCCAGCAGCTTAGCGAGTGGGGCATCACCCCTCCACTTT. This encodes CASSLASGASPLHF.

The gene calls are TRBV18 and TRBJ1-4; D perhaps matches TRBD1 (5 bases). The CDR3 loop spans 18 amino acids. Germline loops: CDR1 KGHSH, CDR2 LQKENI. V was cut by 6 bases and J by 0 bases, with 20 bases left in between. The CDR3 nucleotides are TGTGCCAGCTCGCAAGAGGCACACCTAGGGGCAACTAATGAAAAACTGTTTTTT. Translating gives CASSQEAHLGATNEKLFF.

This clone was counted a few times. J is TRBJ1-1 and V is TRBV30, with D maybe TRBD1 (6 bases). The V gene's germline CDR1 is GTSNPN and CDR2 SVGIG (reference sequence). This CDR3 contains 13 residues. The V and J ends lost 5 bases and 2 bases respectively, with 12 bases between them. CDR3 nucleotide sequence: TGTGCCTGGCAGGAACAGGGCAACACTGAAGCTTTCTTT. Its translation is CAWQEQGNTEAFF.

V and J are TRBV5-5 and TRBJ2-3, with D unresolved. V lost 0 bases to trimming and J lost 6 bases, with 20 bases between them. The CDR3 consists of 17 residues. Germline V gives CDR1 SGHKS, CDR2 YYEKEE (reference sequence). The chain's CDR3 is CASSLAWADRTPDTQYF. The CDR3 DNA follows: TGTGCCAGCAGCTTGGCCTGGGCTGATCGTACACCCGATACGCAGTATTTT.

The chain couples TRBV18 to TRBJ1-1; a possible D gene is TRBD1 (6 bases). This CDR3 spans 14 amino acids. Looked up from germline, CDR1 is KGHSH and CDR2 is LQKENI. Trimming removed 3 bases at V and 6 bases at J, with 14 bases between. In DNA, the CDR3 is TGTGCCAGCTCACCTGGACAGCCCCCCGCTGAAGCTTTCTTT. Residues: CASSPGQPPAEAFF. Using reference TRBV18 and TRBJ1-1 for the parts outside the CDR3, the full variable domain is NAGVMQNPRHLVRRRGQEARLRCSPMKGHSHVYWYRQLPEEGLKFMVYLQKENIIDESGMPKERFSAEFPKEGPSILRIQQVVRGDSAAYFCASSPGQPPAEAFFGQGTRLTVV.

The chain uses TRBV19 and TRBJ2-1; 7 positions agree with TRBD2. Germline V CDR1 and CDR2: LNHDA, SQIVND (reference sequence). CDR3 size: 15 residues. The V gene end was trimmed by 6 bases and the J gene end by 8 bases; junction bases not matched to a gene: 13. The DNA for the CDR3 is TGTGCCAGTAGAATAAGCGGGGTAGGGCTAGATGAGCAGTTCTTC. Translating it yields CASRISGVGLDEQFF.

There are a few counts of this clone. The V gene is TRBV7-3, the J gene TRBJ2-7, with 9 bases identical to TRBD2. Germline-derived CDR1 and CDR2 are SGHTA and FQGTGA. J gave up 4 bases and V 2 bases, and 0 bases lay outside the gene matches. The CDR3 has 13 residues. The CDR3 sequence: CASSLLAGYEQYF. DNA of the CDR3: TGTGCCAGCAGCTTACTAGCGGGGTACGAGCAGTACTTC. Combining the CDR3 with reference TRBV7-3 and TRBJ2-7 gives the whole variable domain GAGVSQTPSNKVTEKGKYVELRCDPISGHTALYWYRQSLGQGPEFLIYFQGTGAADDSGLPNDRFFAVRPEGSVSTLKIQRTERGDSAVYLCASSLLAGYEQYFGPGTRLTVT.

In its sample, this clone was seen a few times. V gene TRBV29-1 combines with J gene TRBJ2-7, with D tentatively TRBD1 (5 bases). V gave up 6 bases and J gave up 0 bases, with 12 bases separating them. The CDR3 has 13 residues. Germline CDR1 reads SQVTM; CDR2 reads ANQGSEA. CDR3 coding DNA: TGCAGCGTGGTACAGGCCAGCTCCTACGAGCAGTACTTC. This gives the protein CSVVQASSYEQYF.

V is TRBV7-6 and J is TRBJ2-1, with TRBD2 matching 7 bases. The J segment lost 4 bases and the V segment lost 6 bases, leaving 6 bases of the junction unmatched. In germline, CDR1 is SGHVS, CDR2 FNYEAQ. The CDR3 has 14 amino acids. CDR3 nucleotide sequence: TGTGCCAGCAGTTCGGGGCGGGGGTACAATGAGCAGTTCTTC. Protein sequence: CASSSGRGYNEQFF.

The chain has TRBV7-9 and TRBJ2-7, with TRBD2 matching over 7 bases. CDR3 length equals 12 residues. V was pared by 5 bases and J by 7 bases, with 5 bases of the junction left unmatched. Germline CDR1 is SEHNR and CDR2 is FQNEAQ (reference sequence). CDR3 loop: CASSIQLAEQYF. The CDR3 DNA reads as TGTGCCAGCAGCATACAACTAGCGGAGCAGTACTTC.

The DNA for the CDR3 is TGTGCCACCAGCAGATCCACGACAGGAGATACGCAGTATTTT. Translated, it gives CATSRSTTGDTQYF. V usage is TRBV15 and J usage is TRBJ2-3; TRBD1 might be the D (6 bases). CDR1 is LNHNV, CDR2 YYDKDF, per germline (reference sequence). Trimming shortened V by 2 bases and J by 5 bases, and 11 bases separated the two germline ends. CDR3 length: 14 residues.

CDR3 in DNA: TGCAGCGTTGGGCAGGGGAGATATTACGAAAAACTGTTTTTT. It codes for CSVGQGRYYEKLFF. V usage is TRBV29-1 and J usage is TRBJ1-4; D is possibly TRBD1 (6 bases). Trimming removed 4 bases from V and 8 bases from J, with 17 bases in between. Germline CDR1 and CDR2: SQVTM and ANQGSEA. The CDR3 spans 14 residues.

The CDR3 loop reads CASSPQQGVSNTEAFF. The CDR3 DNA sequence: TGTGCCAGCTCACCACAACAGGGAGTATCAAACACTGAAGCTTTCTTT. This chain uses TRBV18 with TRBJ1-1, with D perhaps matching TRBD1 (6 bases). V was shortened by 1 base and J by 2 bases, with 14 bases between the two germline ends. In germline, CDR1 is KGHSH, CDR2 LQKENI. CDR3 length: 16 amino acids.

The CDR3 sequence is CATSRRGQPSNYGYTF. Written as DNA, the CDR3 is TGTGCCACCAGCAGACGTGGACAGCCCTCTAACTATGGCTACACCTTC. The V gene is TRBV15, the J gene TRBJ1-2; D perhaps matches TRBD1 (6 bases). The CDR3 is 16 amino acids. The germline V and J ends were trimmed by 2 bases and 0 bases, with 13 bases remaining between them. Per germline, CDR1 LNHNV and CDR2 YYDKDF (reference sequence).

The chain carries TRBV4-2 and TRBJ2-7, with 13 bases aligning to TRBD2. The CDR3 is 17 amino acids. J was trimmed by 1 base and V by 1 base; bases with no gene match: 4. Germline V gene lookup returns CDR1 LGHNA and CDR2 YNFKEQ. Here the CDR3 DNA reads TGTGCCAGCAGCCAAGGGACTAGCGGGGGATTATCCTACGAGCAGTACTTC. Its translation: CASSQGTSGGLSYEQYF.

The chain uses TRBV18 and TRBJ2-1; TRBD1 matches at 8 bases. Germline assignment: CDR1 KGHSH and CDR2 LQKENI. Trimming took 3 bases from V and 1 from J; bases not matched to a gene: 5. This CDR3 comprises 16 residues. Here the CDR3 DNA reads TGTGCCAGCTCACCTCCAGGGGGCCTATCCTACAATGAGCAGTTCTTC. Its protein is CASSPPGGLSYNEQFF. Full variable domain (missing parts from reference TRBV18 and TRBJ2-1): NAGVMQNPRHLVRRRGQEARLRCSPMKGHSHVYWYRQLPEEGLKFMVYLQKENIIDESGMPKERFSAEFPKEGPSILRIQQVVRGDSAAYFCASSPPGGLSYNEQFFGPGTRLTVL.

The gene calls are TRBV15 and TRBJ2-7; TRBD1 matches at 9 bases. The germline V gene encodes CDR1 LNHNV and CDR2 YYDKDF (reference sequence). Unmatched junction bases numbered 10, after V lost 5 bases and J lost 5 bases. The CDR3 spans 15 residues. This CDR3 reads CATSRRGTGFHEQYF. In DNA, the CDR3 is TGTGCCACCAGCCGCCGCGGGACAGGGTTTCACGAGCAGTACTTC.

Written as DNA, the CDR3 is TGCGCTACCTTAAGTACAGGGACCGGGGAGCTGTTTTTT. Amino acid sequence: CATLSTGTGELFF. The chain combines TRBV10-2 with TRBJ2-2; possibly TRBD1 for D (6 bases). From germline, CDR1 is WSHSY and CDR2 SAAADI. This CDR3 contains 13 residues.

The chain joins TRBV7-3 to TRBJ2-3; 7 nucleotides line up with TRBD1. The germline V gene has CDR1 SGHTA and CDR2 FQGTGA. The V and J ends lost 5 bases and 5 bases, in that order; junction bases with no gene match: 10. The CDR3 consists of 15 residues. DNA of the CDR3: TGTGCCAGCAGCCGGGGACAGTTGCTTGGAGATACGCAGTATTTT. This translates into CASSRGQLLGDTQYF.

This chain joins TRBV15 and TRBJ1-6, with D hard to call. Deletions cut 4 bases from V and 8 bases from J, with 15 bases between. The germline CDR1 and CDR2 sequences are LNHNV and YYDKDF (reference sequence). The CDR3 is 15 residues long. The DNA of the CDR3 is TGTGCCACCAGCAACCTCGAGGCTGGTTATTCACCCCTCCACTTT. It is translated as CATSNLEAGYSPLHF.

The chain has TRBV7-2 and TRBJ2-5; maybe TRBD1 (5 bases). V was shortened by 1 base and J by 4 bases, with 13 bases between the two germline ends. The CDR3 spans 15 residues. Per the germline V gene, CDR1 is SGHTA and CDR2 is FQGNSA. The CDR3 nucleotides read TGTGCCAGCAGCTTAGAGGGGTTACACGCAGAGACCCAGTACTTC. Encoded protein: CASSLEGLHAETQYF.

The genes are TRBV3-1 (or the pseudogene TRBV3-2) and TRBJ2-7, with a tentative D call TRBD1 (6 bases). This CDR3 contains 18 residues. Germline V gene data show CDR1 as LGHDT and CDR2 as YNNKEL (reference sequence). V dropped 1 base and J dropped 1 base, with 20 bases sitting between them. The CDR3: CASSQGFQGNVGSYEQYF. The CDR3 DNA reads as TGTGCCAGCAGCCAAGGCTTCCAGGGGAACGTTGGTTCCTACGAGCAGTACTTC.

This clone was observed at least ten times. The chain couples TRBV7-9 to TRBJ1-5; TRBD1 is a possible D gene (5 bases). This CDR3 has 13 amino acids. Germline-derived CDR1 and CDR2 are SEHNR and FQNEAQ (reference sequence). Trimming took 2 bases from V and 5 from J, leaving 7 bases between them. CDR3: CASSLTGDQPQHF. The CDR3 DNA sequence: TGTGCCAGCAGCTTAACAGGTGATCAGCCCCAGCATTTT.

This clone has only one observation. V is TRBV5-4 and J is TRBJ2-7; 11 nucleotides line up with TRBD1. V lost 4 bases and J lost 2; bases outside the gene matches: 2. Germline assignment: CDR1 SGHNT and CDR2 YYREEE (reference sequence). The CDR3 extends over 14 amino acids. CDR3 sequence reads: CASSKGQGAYEQYF. The CDR3 DNA reads TGTGCCAGCAGCAAGGGACAGGGGGCCTACGAGCAGTACTTC.

The J gene is TRBJ1-1, the V gene TRBV9; a possible D gene is TRBD1 (5 bases). This CDR3 spans 17 amino acids. The germline V gene has CDR1 SGDLS and CDR2 YYNGEE. Trimming took 0 bases from V and 0 from J, leaving 15 bases between them. The CDR3: CASSVGQGMMMNTEAFF. For the CDR3, the DNA is TGTGCCAGCAGCGTAGGGCAGGGAATGATGATGAACACTGAAGCTTTCTTT.

The genes are TRBV7-3 and TRBJ2-3; 9 bases are a match to TRBD1. V trimming: 2 bases; J trimming: 4 bases; junction bases outside the gene matches: 4. Germline V lookup: CDR1 SGHTA, CDR2 FQGTGA. This CDR3 contains 15 residues. The CDR3 DNA reads as TGTGCCAGCAGCTTAGGGACAGGGCTGTCAGATACGCAGTATTTT. Residues: CASSLGTGLSDTQYF.

The chain joins TRBV2 to TRBJ2-1; 9 nucleotides align to TRBD2. The J segment lost 8 bases and the V segment lost 6 bases, leaving 11 bases of the junction unmatched. This CDR3 spans 15 amino acids. In germline, CDR1 is SNHLY, CDR2 FYNNEI. For the CDR3, the DNA is TGTGCCAGCAGAGATGGGCGGGGGGGCCTCGATGAGCAGTTCTTC. Protein product: CASRDGRGGLDEQFF.

The genes are TRBV9 and TRBJ1-3; D remains ambiguous. Germline assignment: CDR1 SGDLS and CDR2 YYNGEE. The V end lost 5 bases, the J end lost 0 bases, and 12 bases lay between the germline ends. The CDR3 covers 15 residues. The DNA of the CDR3 is TGTGCCAGCAGGCAGGATTTGTTCTCTGGAAACACCATATATTTT. Translation gives CASRQDLFSGNTIYF. The full variable domain, in which reference TRBV9 and TRBJ1-3 provide the parts outside the CDR3, is DSGVTQTPKHLITATGQRVTLRCSPRSGDLSVYWYQQSLDQGLQFLIQYYNGEERAKGNILERFSAQQFPDLHSELNLSSLELGDSALYFCASRQDLFSGNTIYFGEGSWLTVV.